This T cell receptor (beta chain) was documented in a study of T cell clones after liver transplantation. Here immunoSEQ multiplex PCR was the method, and the copy in TCRdb shows in-frame clones only, minus some. Of about 51,000 clones in the sample, 86% were seen once. Thawed unstimulated PBMCs were FACS-sorted by CD3, CD4 and CD8 into two populations. The germline gives CDR1 SGHRS, CDR2 YFSETQ. V was clipped by 7 bases and J by 7 bases; unmatched bases: 10. This CDR3 spans 15 amino acids. Sequencing used CD8+ T cells from blood, obtained 12 months after liver transplant. The receptor was derived from a human patient who received a liver transplant. Among the T cells, some may be from the graft donor. J is TRBJ2-1 and V is TRBV5-1, with 11 bases lining up with TRBD2. The CDR3 DNA reads as TGCGCCAGCGGGATAGCGGGAGGGCCGGGGAATGAGCAGTTCTTC. Protein: CASGIAGGPGNEQFF.